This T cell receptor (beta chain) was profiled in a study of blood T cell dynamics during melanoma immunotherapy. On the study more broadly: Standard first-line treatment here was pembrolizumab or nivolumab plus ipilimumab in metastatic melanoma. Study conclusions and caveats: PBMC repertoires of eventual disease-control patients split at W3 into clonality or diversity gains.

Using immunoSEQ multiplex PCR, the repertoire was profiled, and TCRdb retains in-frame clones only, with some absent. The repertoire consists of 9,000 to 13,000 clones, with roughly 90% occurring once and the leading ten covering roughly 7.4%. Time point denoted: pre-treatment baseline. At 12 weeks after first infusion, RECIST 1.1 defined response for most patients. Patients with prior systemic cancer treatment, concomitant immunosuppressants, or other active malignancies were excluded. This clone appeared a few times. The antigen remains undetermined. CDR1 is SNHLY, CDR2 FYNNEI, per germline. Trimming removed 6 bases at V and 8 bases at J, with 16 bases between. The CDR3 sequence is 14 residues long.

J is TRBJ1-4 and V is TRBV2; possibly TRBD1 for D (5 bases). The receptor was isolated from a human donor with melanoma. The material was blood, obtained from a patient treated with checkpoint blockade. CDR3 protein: CASRVLGVGEKLFF. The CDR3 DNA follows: TGTGCCAGCAGGGTACTAGGGGTAGGGGAAAAACTGTTTTTT.